This entry describes one TCR beta chain. Its antigen remains unidentified. This sample was taken from a study of OX40 agonist ivuxolimab in advanced cancers. Whole-study context: The study treated patients with ivuxolimab, an agonistic anti-OX40 (CD134) antibody. Males comprised over 80% of the group, whose mean age was roughly 60 years (range 23 to 79). Study-wide points: Partial responders receiving 0.1-3.0 mg/kg showed among the lowest clonal expansion.

The CDR3 extends over 15 amino acids. Trimming at V came to 6 bases and at J to 4 bases, leaving 11 bases not matched to a gene. Germline CDR1 reads MNHNY; CDR2 reads SVGAGI (reference sequence). Profiled with immunoSEQ multiplex PCR; TCRdb holds only in-frame clones, not every one. The sample includes around 63,000 clones, about 80% of them seen just once. The V and J genes are TRBV6-6 and TRBJ1-1; 7 nucleotides align to TRBD1. This clonotype originated in an adult with an advanced solid tumor such as melanoma, head and neck, liver or kidney cancer. The material sequenced was CD4+ or CD8+ T cells sorted from blood, taken in a trial of the OX40 agonist ivuxolimab. DNA for the CDR3: TGTGCCAGCAGCCGATTGACAGGGATTCGCACTGAAGCTTTCTTT. Amino acids: CASSRLTGIRTEAFF.